This TCR beta chain was obtained from a study of identifying expanded T cells in peripheral blood. Study-wide results and caveats: Over about two and four weeks, about 15 and 19 clones changed, versus around 1.3 between replicates.

Trimming removed 4 bases from V and 7 bases from J, with 16 bases in between. From germline, CDR1 is MGHDK and CDR2 SYGVNS. The CDR3 has 14 residues. TCRdb's table, derived via immunoSEQ multiplex PCR, lists solely in-frame clones and lacks some. The table has more than 65,000 clones, about 89% seen once. Regarding this clone: The antigen remains unidentified.

The material sequenced was blood. V and J are TRBV25-1 and TRBJ1-2, with D perhaps TRBD1 (6 bases). The clonotype originates from a person aged 18 to 70 in good health. In DNA form, the CDR3 reads TGTGCCAGCAGTGGGCCCAACAGGGTTTCTGGCTACACCTTC. This gives the protein CASSGPNRVSGYTF.